The sequence of this T cell receptor beta chain was determined in a study of blood T cell repertoires in COVID-19. This clone was detected a few times. With 2 bases removed from V and 0 bases from J, the gap between germline ends came to 11 bases. CDR3 length: 16 residues. CDR1 and CDR2 from the germline V gene are MNHEY and SVGAGI. The authors' processing: Nucleated cell counts were estimated from reference gene primer amplification. TCRdb's table, derived via immunoSEQ multiplex PCR, lists solely in-frame clones and lacks some. The V and J calls and clone size were taken over from that table, and D and trimming were inferred from the DNA. The sample has just over 300,000 clones; approximately 85% are singletons. All recovered Cohort 3 donors got two negative PCRs, got clearance, or saw symptom resolution.

Material: PBMCs or T cells enriched from blood (not recorded which). The chain couples TRBV6-5 to TRBJ1-3, with D perhaps TRBD1 (5 bases). This sequence was found in a man aged 30 to 39 who had recovered from COVID-19. CDR3 residues: CASSYDSLFSGNTIYF. In DNA form, the CDR3 reads TGTGCCAGCAGTTACGACAGCCTATTCTCTGGAAACACCATATATTTT.